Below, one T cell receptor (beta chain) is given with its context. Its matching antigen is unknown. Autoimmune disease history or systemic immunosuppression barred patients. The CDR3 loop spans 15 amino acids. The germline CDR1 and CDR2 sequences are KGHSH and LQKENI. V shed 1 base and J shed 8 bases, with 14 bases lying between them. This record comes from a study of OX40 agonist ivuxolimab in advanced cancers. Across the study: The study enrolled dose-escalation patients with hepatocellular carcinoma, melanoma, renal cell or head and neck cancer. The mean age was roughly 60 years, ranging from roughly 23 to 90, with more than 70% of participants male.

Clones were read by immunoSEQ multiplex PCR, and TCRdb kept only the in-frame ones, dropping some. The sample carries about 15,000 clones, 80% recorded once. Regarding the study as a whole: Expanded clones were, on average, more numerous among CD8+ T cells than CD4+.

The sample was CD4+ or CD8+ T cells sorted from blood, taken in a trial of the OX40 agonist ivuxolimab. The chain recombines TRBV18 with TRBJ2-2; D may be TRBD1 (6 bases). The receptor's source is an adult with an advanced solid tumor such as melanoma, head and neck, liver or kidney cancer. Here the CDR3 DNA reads TGTGCCAGCTCACCACTGGATACAGGGACAGGGGAGCTGTTTTTT. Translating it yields CASSPLDTGTGELFF. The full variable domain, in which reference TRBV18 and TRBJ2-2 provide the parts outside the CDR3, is NAGVMQNPRHLVRRRGQEARLRCSPMKGHSHVYWYRQLPEEGLKFMVYLQKENIIDESGMPKERFSAEFPKEGPSILRIQQVVRGDSAAYFCASSPLDTGTGELFFGEGSRLTVL.